These T cell receptor beta chains were read from a single sample in a study of T cells in Graves' hyperthyroidism and ophthalmopathy. One entry per CDR3 protein, called by TCRdb with MiXCR from the multiplex PCR reads. The table has 660,000 or so distinct CDR3 sequences, under 25% seen once; the top ten hold about 34%. Material: blood. The origin of the receptors is a man between 25 and 39 years old with Graves' ophthalmopathy. The CDR3 runs from the conserved cysteine through the conserved F or W. Fields, in order: V gene, clone size, D gene, J gene, CDR3 protein, CDR3 DNA. The D gene is left open where the match is weak. Some rows mark clone size as missing; the rest say once, few, many or name a class of expanded clone.

>TRBV14|.|.|TRBJ2-7
CASSHGHSYEQYF
TGTGCCAGCAGCCATGGCCACTCCTACGAGCAGTACTTC
>TRBV6-1|few|.|TRBJ1-2
CASSTSRIQEGNGYTF
TGTGCCAGCAGTACCTCCCGGATACAGGAGGGGAATGGCTACACCTTC
>TRBV2|many|TRBD2|TRBJ2-3
CASRLALTDTQYF
TGTGCCAGCAGACTAGCGCTCACAGATACGCAGTATTTT
>TRBV27|few|.|TRBJ2-1
CASSPKTGKYNEQFF
TGTGCCAGCAGTCCCAAAACCGGGAAATACAATGAGCAGTTCTTC
>TRBV29-1|few|TRBD2|TRBJ2-1
CSVVLAGYNEQFF
TGCAGCGTTGTACTAGCGGGATACAATGAGCAGTTCTTC
>TRBV28|.|TRBD2|TRBJ2-1
CASSFGLASGNEQFF
TGTGCCAGCAGTTTTGGACTAGCGTCGGGGAATGAGCAGTTCTTC
>TRBV4-1|.|TRBD1|TRBJ2-2
CASSQGQGPDGELFF
TGCGCCAGCAGCCAAGGACAGGGTCCGGACGGGGAGCTGTTTTTT
>TRBV3-1|few|TRBD2|TRBJ2-5
CASSLRAGGETQYF
TGTGCCAGCAGCCTCAGAGCGGGAGGGGAGACCCAGTACTTC
>TRBV6-9|.|.|TRBJ2-3
CASSYLQASVTDTQYF
TGTGCCAGCAGTTACTTGCAGGCTTCTGTCACAGATACGCAGTATTTT
>TRBV20-1|.|TRBD1|TRBJ1-2
CSAHWAGGGGYTF
TGCAGTGCTCACTGGGCAGGGGGCGGTGGCTACACCTTC
>TRBV7-6|.|TRBD2|TRBJ2-7
CASSLEAGDHYEQYF
TGTGCCAGCAGCTTAGAAGCGGGAGACCATTACGAGCAGTACTTC
>TRBV5-1|many|TRBD2|TRBJ2-3
CASSLAGDYTLGDTQYF
TGCGCCAGCAGCTTGGCCGGGGACTACACTTTGGGGGATACGCAGTATTTT
>TRBV30|many|.|TRBJ2-1
CAWSVGSGEQFF
TGTGCCTGGAGTGTAGGGTCGGGTGAGCAGTTCTTC
>TRBV25-1|many|TRBD2|TRBJ2-3
CASSDKGGLAGFTQYF
TGTGCCAGCAGTGATAAAGGGGGGCTAGCGGGATTTACGCAGTATTTT
>TRBV7-3|.|TRBD1|TRBJ2-3
CASSLERYSGGASPDTQYF
TGTGCCAGCAGCTTAGAGAGGTACTCAGGGGGCGCGAGTCCAGATACGCAGTATTTT
>TRBV6-1|many|.|TRBJ1-1
CASSEGAWGNTEAFF
TGTGCCAGCAGTGAAGGGGCGTGGGGGAATACTGAAGCTTTCTTT
>TRBV7-9|many|TRBD1|TRBJ2-7
CASSTTTGQDGEQYF
TGTGCCAGCAGCACTACGACAGGGCAAGATGGGGAGCAGTACTTC
>TRBV7-2|.|.|TRBJ2-1
CASSLTTGNNEQFF
TGTGCCAGCAGTCTCACTACAGGGAACAATGAGCAGTTCTTC
>TRBV6-1|few|.|TRBJ1-1
CASKIPGDEAFF
TGTGCCAGCAAGATTCCGGGGGATGAAGCTTTCTTT
>TRBV30|few|.|TRBJ2-4
CAWSGGTSEYF
TGTGCCTGGAGTGGGGGGACATCGGAGTACTTC
>TRBV11-2|many|.|TRBJ1-5
CASSLGGAEIQPQHF
TGTGCCAGCAGCTTAGGTGGTGCCGAGATTCAGCCCCAGCATTTT
>TRBV28|.|.|TRBJ2-5
CASTERGQTQETQYF
TGTGCCAGCACCGAACGGGGCCAGACCCAAGAGACCCAGTACTTC
>TRBV6-1|.|.|TRBJ1-1
CASSDEILRVSPEAFF
TGTGCCAGCAGTGATGAAATTTTGAGGGTTTCCCCTGAAGCTTTCTTT
>TRBV7-9|.|TRBD1|TRBJ2-1
CASSHRQGAYNEQFF
TGTGCCAGCAGCCACCGACAGGGGGCTTACAATGAGCAGTTCTTC
>TRBV6-5|.|.|TRBJ1-2
CASSYGGLTSDYGYTF
TGTGCCAGCAGTTACGGCGGACTTACATCGGACTATGGCTACACCTTC
>TRBV7-2|.|.|TRBJ2-1
CASSQVESRYNEQFF
TGCGCCAGCAGCCAAGTAGAATCTCGCTACAATGAGCAGTTCTTC
>TRBV25-1|.|.|TRBJ2-4
CASSESGGLWYF
TGTGCCAGCAGTGAATCTGGGGGGCTCTGGTACTTC
>TRBV28|.|.|TRBJ1-1
CASSPTFSGTEAFF
TGTGCCAGCAGTCCAACATTTTCTGGAACTGAAGCTTTCTTT
>TRBV30|few|TRBD1|TRBJ1-2
CAWSPGTANVGGYTF
TGTGCCTGGAGCCCCGGGACAGCGAATGTTGGAGGCTACACCTTC
>TRBV7-9|.|.|TRBJ1-2
CASSLRNSDLYGYTF
TGTGCCAGCAGCTTAAGGAACTCCGACCTCTATGGCTACACCTTC
>TRBV7-2|.|TRBD2|TRBJ2-5
CASTGLALLPGETQYF
TGTGCCAGCACGGGACTAGCGCTACTACCGGGAGAGACCCAGTACTTC